Here is one TCR beta chain with its context. Its antigen is not known. As defined, naive CD8 cells were CD45RO-negative and positively selected for CCR7, with terminally differentiated effector memory CD45RA+ cells excluded. Assay: immunoSEQ multiplex PCR; the TCRdb copy retains only in-frame clones and omits some. The sample consists of under 2,000,000 clones, about 95% of them appearing once. The entry originates in a study of shared clonotypes between healthy human individuals. V shed 5 bases and J 4 bases; nucleotides not matched to a gene: 4. CDR1 and CDR2 from the germline V gene are SEHNR and FQNEAQ (reference sequence). The CDR3 covers 13 residues. General observations from the study: Clonotypes which were not shared had lower generation probabilities than clonotypes that all four donors shared.

The specimen sequenced was naive CD8+ T cells sorted from blood. The TCR was taken from a man between 18 and 35 years old in good health. The genes are TRBV7-9 and TRBJ2-7, with 8 positions matching TRBD1. This CDR3 reads CASSAQGAYEQYF. Here the CDR3 DNA reads TGTGCCAGCAGCGCTCAGGGGGCGTACGAGCAGTACTTC.